These T cell receptor beta chains were read from a single sample in a study of blood T cell repertoires in COVID-19. Profiled with immunoSEQ multiplex PCR; TCRdb holds only in-frame clones, not every one. The sample has around 200,000 clones, 86% seen once. Input material: peripheral blood. The receptor set was obtained from a man aged 70 or older with active or convalescent COVID-19. CDR3s include the opening cysteine and the closing phenylalanine or tryptophan. The D gene is left open where the match is weak. Rows give clone size only sometimes, using once, few, many, or a class for an expanded clone.

>NA|NA|TRBJ1-2|TRBV10-3
TGTGCCATCAGTGCAGGGGACTATGGCTACACCTTC
CAISAGDYGYTF
>NA|NA|TRBJ1-4|TRBV6-5
TGTGCCAGCAGTCGCGGGGTTATAACTAATGAAAAACTGTTTTTT
CASSRGVITNEKLFF
>NA|NA|TRBJ1-4|TRBV28
TGTGCCAGCAGTGGGGGGGGAAATGAAAAACTGTTTTTT
CASSGGGNEKLFF
>NA|NA|TRBJ1-5|TRBV7-2
TGTGCCAGCAGCTTAGGGCGGAAGAATCAGCCCCAGCATTTT
CASSLGRKNQPQHF
>NA|NA|TRBJ1-3|TRBV2
TGTGCCAGCAGGAGAGAAACTGGAAACACCATATATTTT
CASRRETGNTIYF
>NA|NA|TRBJ2-7|TRBV7-2
TGTGCCAGCAGCTTTCTGGACTCTTTCTACGAGCAGTACTTC
CASSFLDSFYEQYF
>NA|few|TRBJ1-2|TRBV7-9
TGTGCCAGCAGCTTAGATGGCACGGGAGGCTACACCTTC
CASSLDGTGGYTF
>TRBD2|NA|TRBJ2-2|TRBV7-9
TGTGCCAGCAGCTTACCCCCGACTAGCGGTCGGAACACCGGGGAGCTGTTTTTT
CASSLPPTSGRNTGELFF
>NA|NA|TRBJ1-3|TRBV5-1
TGCGCCAGCAGCTTGACAGGAACGAGCTCTGGAAACACCATATATTTT
CASSLTGTSSGNTIYF
>NA|NA|TRBJ2-6|TRBV6-5
TGTGCCAGCAGTTCCCCGGGGGCCAACGTCCTGACTTTC
CASSSPGANVLTF
>TRBD1|NA|TRBJ1-2|TRBV9
TGTGCCAGCAGCCCGCGAGGGACAGAGATTAACACCTTC
CASSPRGTEINTF
>NA|NA|TRBJ2-5|TRBV29-1
TGCAGCGTTGGGTTGAGCGCACAAGAGACCCAGTACTTC
CSVGLSAQETQYF
>NA|NA|TRBJ2-5|TRBV7-8
TGTGCCAGCAGCTTATCCCGGGGTAGTGGGTCTGGGACCCAGTACTTC
CASSLSRGSGSGTQYF
>NA|NA|TRBJ2-7|TRBV5-6
TGTGCCAGCAGCTTGGTCGGGGATCCCTACGAGCAGTACTTC
CASSLVGDPYEQYF
>TRBD2|NA|TRBJ2-1|TRBV28
TGTGCCAGCACTCTAGGGGGGTCTAGCGGGAGGAGCGAGCAGTTCTTC
CASTLGGSSGRSEQFF
>NA|NA|TRBJ2-2|TRBV2
TGTGCCAGCAAGAGGGGGAAGGTTACGAACACCGGGGAGCTGTTTTTT
CASKRGKVTNTGELFF
>NA|NA|TRBJ1-4|TRBV7-9
TGTGCCAGCAGCCGAGGATCTAATGAAAAACTGTTTTTT
CASSRGSNEKLFF
>NA|NA|TRBJ1-2|TRBV6-1
TGTGCCAGCAGTGAAGGCCAGGTCCGTGGCTACACCTTC
CASSEGQVRGYTF
>TRBD2|NA|TRBJ2-1|TRBV28
TGTGCCAGCAGTTCTCCTGGCGGGAGGACCTACAATGAGCAGTTCTTC
CASSSPGGRTYNEQFF
>NA|once|TRBJ1-1|TRBV30
TGTGCCTCGAAAAGGGAGGGGGTAGACACTGAAGCTTTCTTT
CASKREGVDTEAFF
>NA|NA|TRBJ1-4|TRBV3-1/TRBV3-2
TGTGCCAGCAGCCAAGATCCTGGGAGGGGTGAAAAACTGTTTTTT
CASSQDPGRGEKLFF
>TRBD1|NA|TRBJ2-5|TRBV7-2
TGTGCCAGCAGCCCTACTCGGACAGGACAAGAGACCCAGTACTTC
CASSPTRTGQETQYF
>NA|once|TRBJ1-1|TRBV15
TGTGCCACCAGCCTTGGGGGGGACAACACTGAAGCTTTCTTT
CATSLGGDNTEAFF
>NA|NA|TRBJ1-2|TRBV7-2
TGTGCCAGCAGCTTGCGACCAGGACAGCCACGCAGTGGCTACACCTTC
CASSLRPGQPRSGYTF
>NA|NA|TRBJ1-4|TRBV9
TGTGCCAGCAGCGTAGAGGGAGTCGATGAAAAACTGTTTTTT
CASSVEGVDEKLFF
>NA|NA|TRBJ2-2|TRBV28
TGTGCCAGCAGTTTTATTAGCGGATCGAACACCGGGGAGCTGTTTTTT
CASSFISGSNTGELFF
>NA|NA|TRBJ1-1|TRBV18
TGTGCCAGCTCACCATTCCGGGGAGGGCAGAACACTGAAGCTTTCTTT
CASSPFRGGQNTEAFF
>NA|NA|TRBJ1-4|TRBV28
TGTGCCAGCAGTGGTTCGGGGGGTGGCGAAAAACTGTTTTTT
CASSGSGGGEKLFF
>TRBD1|NA|TRBJ2-7|TRBV5-4
TGTGCCAGCAGCTTGGATCACAGGGGCTACGAGCAGTACTTC
CASSLDHRGYEQYF
>NA|NA|TRBJ2-3|TRBV3-1/TRBV3-2
TGTGCCAGCAGCCAAGAGACGGGGGAGACCATCACAGATACGCAGTATTTT
CASSQETGETITDTQYF
>NA|NA|TRBJ1-6|TRBV6-6
TGTGCCAGCATTCGAGCTGAGGGCGGAGGTTCACCCCTCCACTTT
CASIRAEGGGSPLHF
>TRBD1|once|TRBJ1-1|TRBV5-1
TGCGCCAGCAAGGATCAGGGGGCGAACACTGAAGCTTTCTTT
CASKDQGANTEAFF
>NA|NA|TRBJ2-7|TRBV11-2
TGTGCCAGCAGCTTAGTAGCCACCAGCTCCTACGAGCAGTACTTC
CASSLVATSSYEQYF
>NA|NA|TRBJ1-1|TRBV5-1
TGCGCCAGCAGCTTGGCGGGTGCCCGTGAAGCTTTCTTT
CASSLAGAREAFF
>NA|NA|TRBJ1-5|TRBV18
TGTGCCAGCTCACCAGAGGGAGGGGATCAGCCCCAGCATTTT
CASSPEGGDQPQHF
>NA|once|TRBJ1-1|TRBV10-3
TGTGCCATCAGCAGGGGCGGTAACACTGAAGCTTTCTTT
CAISRGGNTEAFF
>TRBD2|NA|TRBJ2-1|TRBV5-1
TGCGCCAGCAGCTTGGTGGCGGGAGGGCATCGTGAGCAGTTCTTC
CASSLVAGGHREQFF
>NA|once|TRBJ1-1|TRBV19
TGTGCCAGTAACCCTCGACAGGCCTGGGACACTGAAGCTTTCTTT
CASNPRQAWDTEAFF
>TRBD1|NA|TRBJ1-2|TRBV6-5
TGTGCCAGCAGGGGACAGGGAGAGGATGGCTACACCTTC
CASRGQGEDGYTF
>NA|few|TRBJ2-1|TRBV15
TGTGCCACCAGCAGAGTGAGCTCCTACAATGAGCAGTTCTTC
CATSRVSSYNEQFF